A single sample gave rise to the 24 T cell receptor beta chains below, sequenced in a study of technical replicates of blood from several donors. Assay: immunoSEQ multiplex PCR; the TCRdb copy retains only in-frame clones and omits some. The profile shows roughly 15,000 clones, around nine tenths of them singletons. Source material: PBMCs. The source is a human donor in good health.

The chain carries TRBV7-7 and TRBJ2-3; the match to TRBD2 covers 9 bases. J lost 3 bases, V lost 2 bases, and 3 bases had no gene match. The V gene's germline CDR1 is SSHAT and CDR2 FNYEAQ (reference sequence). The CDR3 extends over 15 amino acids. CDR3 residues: CASSLIAGVTDTQYF. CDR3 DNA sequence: TGTGCCAGCAGCTTAATAGCGGGAGTGACAGATACGCAGTATTTT.

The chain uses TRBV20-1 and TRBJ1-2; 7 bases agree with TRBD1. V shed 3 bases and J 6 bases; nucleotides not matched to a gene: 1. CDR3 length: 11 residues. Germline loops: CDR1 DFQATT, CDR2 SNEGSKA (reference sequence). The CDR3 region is CSARTGNGYTF. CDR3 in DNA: TGCAGTGCTAGGACAGGGAATGGCTACACCTTC.

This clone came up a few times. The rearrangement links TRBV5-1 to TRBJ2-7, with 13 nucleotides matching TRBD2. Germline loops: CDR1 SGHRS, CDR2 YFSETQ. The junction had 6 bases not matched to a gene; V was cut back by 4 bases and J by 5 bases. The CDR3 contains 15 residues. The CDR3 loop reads CASSEGLAGINEQYF. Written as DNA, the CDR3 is TGCGCCAGCAGCGAGGGACTAGCGGGAATCAACGAGCAGTACTTC.

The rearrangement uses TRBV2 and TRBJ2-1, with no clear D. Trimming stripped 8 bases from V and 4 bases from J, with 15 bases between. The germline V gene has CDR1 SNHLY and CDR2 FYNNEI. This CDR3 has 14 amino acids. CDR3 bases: TGTGCCAGCCGGGTCGCGGTCCAATACAATGAGCAGTTCTTC. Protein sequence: CASRVAVQYNEQFF. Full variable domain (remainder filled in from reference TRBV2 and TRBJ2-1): EPEVTQTPSHQVTQMGQEVILRCVPISNHLYFYWYRQILGQKVEFLVSFYNNEISEKSEIFDDQFSVERPDGSNFTLKIRSTKLEDSAMYFCASRVAVQYNEQFFGPGTRLTVL.

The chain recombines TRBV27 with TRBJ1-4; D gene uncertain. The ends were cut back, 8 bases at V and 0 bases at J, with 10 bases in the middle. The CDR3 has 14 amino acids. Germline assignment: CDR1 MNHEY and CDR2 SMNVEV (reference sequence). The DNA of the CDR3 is TGTGCCAGCTCACGAGCCTCAACTAATGAAAAACTGTTTTTT. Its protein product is CASSRASTNEKLFF.

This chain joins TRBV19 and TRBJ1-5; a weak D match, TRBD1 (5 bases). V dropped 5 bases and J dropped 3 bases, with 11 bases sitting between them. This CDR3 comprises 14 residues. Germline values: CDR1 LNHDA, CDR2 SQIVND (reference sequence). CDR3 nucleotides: TGTGCCAGTAGTTGGCAGGGCCCCAATCAGCCCCAGCATTTT. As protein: CASSWQGPNQPQHF.

The CDR3 nucleotides read TGTGCCAGCAGCTTAGCGGGAGAGGCCCTGGATACGCAGTATTTT. This encodes CASSLAGEALDTQYF. The chain employs TRBV5-8 and TRBJ2-3; TRBD2 matches at 8 bases. The trim removed 2 bases at V and 6 bases at J, leaving 8 bases unmatched. This CDR3 is built from 15 residues. From germline, CDR1 is SGHTS and CDR2 YDEGEE.

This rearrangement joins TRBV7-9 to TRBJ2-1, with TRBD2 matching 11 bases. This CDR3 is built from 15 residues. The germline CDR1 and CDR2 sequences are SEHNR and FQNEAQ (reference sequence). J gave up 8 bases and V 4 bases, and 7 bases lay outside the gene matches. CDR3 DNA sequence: TGTGCCAGCAGCTCGACTAGCGGGATGTTGGATGAGCAGTTCTTC. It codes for CASSSTSGMLDEQFF.

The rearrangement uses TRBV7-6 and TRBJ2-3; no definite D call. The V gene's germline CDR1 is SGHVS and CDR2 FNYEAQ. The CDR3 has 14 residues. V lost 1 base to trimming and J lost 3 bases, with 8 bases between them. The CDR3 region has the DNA TGTGCCAGCAGCTTAGGTTTCCAAACAGATACGCAGTATTTT. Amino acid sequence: CASSLGFQTDTQYF.

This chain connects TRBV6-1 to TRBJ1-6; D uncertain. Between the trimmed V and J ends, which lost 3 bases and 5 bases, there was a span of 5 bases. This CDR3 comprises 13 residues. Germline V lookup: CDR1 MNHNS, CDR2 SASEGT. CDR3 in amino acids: CASSDLNNSPLHF. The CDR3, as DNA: TGTGCCAGCAGTGACCTTAATAATTCACCCCTCCACTTT.

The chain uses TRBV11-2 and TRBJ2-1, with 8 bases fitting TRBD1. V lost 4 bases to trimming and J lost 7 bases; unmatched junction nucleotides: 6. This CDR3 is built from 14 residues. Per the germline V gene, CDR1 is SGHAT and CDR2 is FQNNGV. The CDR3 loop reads CASSSTGVANEQFF. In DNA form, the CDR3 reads TGTGCCAGCAGCTCGACAGGGGTCGCGAATGAGCAGTTCTTC.

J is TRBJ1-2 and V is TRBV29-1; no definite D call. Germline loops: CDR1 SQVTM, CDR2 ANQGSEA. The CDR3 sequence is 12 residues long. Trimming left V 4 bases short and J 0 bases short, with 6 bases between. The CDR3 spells CSVGQANYGYTF. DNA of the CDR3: TGCAGCGTTGGGCAGGCTAACTATGGCTACACCTTC.

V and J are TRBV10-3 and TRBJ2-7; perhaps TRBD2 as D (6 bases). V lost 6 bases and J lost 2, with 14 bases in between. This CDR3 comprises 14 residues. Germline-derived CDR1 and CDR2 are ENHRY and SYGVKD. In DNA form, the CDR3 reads TGTGCCATCAGAAATGGGACTGAGACCTACGAGCAGTACTTC. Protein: CAIRNGTETYEQYF.

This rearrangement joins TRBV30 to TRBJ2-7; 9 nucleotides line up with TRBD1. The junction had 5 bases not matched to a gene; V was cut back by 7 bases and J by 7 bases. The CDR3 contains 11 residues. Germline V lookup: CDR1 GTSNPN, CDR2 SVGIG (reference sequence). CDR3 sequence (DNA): TGTGCCTCGATGGACAGGGGAGAGCAGTACTTC. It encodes CASMDRGEQYF.

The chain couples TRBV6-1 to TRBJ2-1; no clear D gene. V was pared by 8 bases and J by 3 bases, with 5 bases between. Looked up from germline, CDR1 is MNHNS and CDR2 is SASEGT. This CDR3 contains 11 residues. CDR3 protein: CASQFYNEQFF. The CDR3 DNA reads TGTGCCAGCCAGTTCTACAATGAGCAGTTCTTC.

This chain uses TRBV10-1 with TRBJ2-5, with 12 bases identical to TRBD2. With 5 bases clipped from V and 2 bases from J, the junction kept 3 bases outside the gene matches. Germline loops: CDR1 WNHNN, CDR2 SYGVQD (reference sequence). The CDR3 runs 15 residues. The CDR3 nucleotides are TGCGCCAGCAGTTCGACTAGCGGGAGTCAAGAGACCCAGTACTTC. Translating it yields CASSSTSGSQETQYF.

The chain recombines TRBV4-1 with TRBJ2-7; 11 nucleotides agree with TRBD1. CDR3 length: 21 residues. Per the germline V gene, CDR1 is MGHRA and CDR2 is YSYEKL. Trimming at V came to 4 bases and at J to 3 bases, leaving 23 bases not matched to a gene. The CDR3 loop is CASSRDALRGQGDVGLYEQYF. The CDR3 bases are TGCGCCAGCAGCCGTGATGCTTTAAGGGGACAGGGGGATGTAGGGCTCTACGAGCAGTACTTC.

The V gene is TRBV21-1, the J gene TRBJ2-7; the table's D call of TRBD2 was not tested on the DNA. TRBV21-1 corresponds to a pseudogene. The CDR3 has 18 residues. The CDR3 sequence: CASTPWVVPSKRVYEQYF. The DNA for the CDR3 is TGTGCCAGCACCCCATGGGTAGTCCCCTCAAAGAGGGTTTACGAGCAGTACTTC.

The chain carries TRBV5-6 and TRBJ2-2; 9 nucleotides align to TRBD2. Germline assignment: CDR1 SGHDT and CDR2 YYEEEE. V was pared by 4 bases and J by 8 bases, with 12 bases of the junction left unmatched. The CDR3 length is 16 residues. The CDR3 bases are TGTGCCAGCAGCGCCAATACCGGGACTAGCTCGGGGGAGCTGTTTTTT. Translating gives CASSANTGTSSGELFF.

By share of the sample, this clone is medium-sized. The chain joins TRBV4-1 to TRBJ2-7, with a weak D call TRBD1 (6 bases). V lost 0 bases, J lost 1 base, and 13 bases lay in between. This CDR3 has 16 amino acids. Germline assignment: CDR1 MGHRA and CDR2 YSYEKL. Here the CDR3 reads CASSQDEGVGSYEQYF. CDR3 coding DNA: TGCGCCAGCAGCCAAGATGAGGGGGTTGGATCCTACGAGCAGTACTTC.

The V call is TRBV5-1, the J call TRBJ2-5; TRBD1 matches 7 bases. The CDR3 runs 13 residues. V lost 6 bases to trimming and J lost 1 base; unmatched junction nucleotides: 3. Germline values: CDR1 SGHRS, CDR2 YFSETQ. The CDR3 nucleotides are TGCGCCAGCAAAACAGGGGCCCAAGAGACCCAGTACTTC. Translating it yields CASKTGAQETQYF.

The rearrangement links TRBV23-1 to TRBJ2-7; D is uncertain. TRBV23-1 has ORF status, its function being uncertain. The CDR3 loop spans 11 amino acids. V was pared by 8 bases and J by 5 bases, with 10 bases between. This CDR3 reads CASGLRDEQYF. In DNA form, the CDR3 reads TGCGCCAGCGGGCTACGCGACGAGCAGTACTTC.

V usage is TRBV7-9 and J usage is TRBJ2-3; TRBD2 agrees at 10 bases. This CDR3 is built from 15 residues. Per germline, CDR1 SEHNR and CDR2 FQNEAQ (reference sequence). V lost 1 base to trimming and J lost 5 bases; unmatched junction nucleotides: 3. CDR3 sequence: CASSLVAGGGDTQYF. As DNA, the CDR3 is TGTGCCAGCAGCTTAGTAGCGGGAGGAGGAGATACGCAGTATTTT.

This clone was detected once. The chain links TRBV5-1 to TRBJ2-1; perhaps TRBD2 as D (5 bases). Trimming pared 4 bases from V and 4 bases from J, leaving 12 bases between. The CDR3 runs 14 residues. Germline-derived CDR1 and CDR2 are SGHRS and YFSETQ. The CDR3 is CASSREDWYNEQFF. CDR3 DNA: TGCGCCAGCAGCCGCGAGGACTGGTACAATGAGCAGTTCTTC.